This TCR beta chain is drawn from a study of T cell responses to AZD1222 COVID-19 vaccine. Study details: Samples with a second dose at about 4 or about 12 weeks were pooled together.

The study's findings and limits: Repertoire sampling happened only post peak T cell response. Within unmutated variant regions lay the reported targets of nearly half of spike-specific TCRs.

The CDR3 has 16 residues. A remark on this clone: The antigen is undetermined.

Clones were read by immunoSEQ multiplex PCR, and TCRdb kept only the in-frame ones, dropping some. The sample includes over 150,000 clones, roughly 90% seen only once; the top ten take approximately 20%. The receptor's source is an adult in good health. The input for sequencing was peripheral blood, taken on day 0 of AZD1222 vaccination. The gene calls are TRBV21-1 and TRBJ1-6. TRBV21-1 is a pseudogene locus. CDR3 residues: CASSKGDSPYNSPLHF. DNA for the CDR3: TGTGCCAGCAGCAAAGGCGACTCACCCTATAATTCACCCCTCCACTTT.